This TCR beta chain was profiled in a study of blood T cell repertoires in COVID-19. Clones were read by immunoSEQ multiplex PCR, and TCRdb kept only the in-frame ones, dropping some. The sample has roughly 160,000 clones; 86% are singletons. This CDR3 spans 13 amino acids. The germline V gene encodes CDR1 MNHEY and CDR2 SVGAGI. J lost 6 bases, V lost 9 bases, and 11 bases had no gene match. The rearrangement joins TRBV6-5 to TRBJ2-7; 7 bases line up with TRBD2. Specimen: peripheral blood. This TCR derives from a man aged 50 to 60 with active or convalescent COVID-19. In nucleotides, the CDR3 is TGTGCCAGTGGGGGTTGGCGGGAGCTCGAGCAGTACTTC. It yields the protein CASGGWRELEQYF.